The text below deals with one T cell receptor beta chain. What it binds is not known. This record belongs to a study of T cell responses to AZD1222 COVID-19 vaccine. Regarding the study as a whole: Regions left unmutated in variants are reportedly the target of nearly half of spike-specific TCRs. Among those given AZD1222, only five or six were seropositive at baseline.

TCRdb's copy holds only in-frame clones and misses some; the assay was immunoSEQ multiplex PCR. The sample has about 190,000 clones; under 95% are singletons. The germline V gene encodes CDR1 MNHEY and CDR2 SMNVEV (reference sequence). V lost 4 bases, J lost 2 bases, and 9 bases lay in between. The CDR3 spans 14 residues. The specimen comprised peripheral blood, sampled on day 0 of AZD1222 vaccination. This receptor was identified in an adult in good health. V is TRBV27 and J is TRBJ1-5, with D possibly matching TRBD1 (5 bases). The CDR3 region has the DNA TGTGCCAGCAGTTCGGGACGTGGCAATCAGCCCCAGCATTTT. Its translation is CASSSGRGNQPQHF.